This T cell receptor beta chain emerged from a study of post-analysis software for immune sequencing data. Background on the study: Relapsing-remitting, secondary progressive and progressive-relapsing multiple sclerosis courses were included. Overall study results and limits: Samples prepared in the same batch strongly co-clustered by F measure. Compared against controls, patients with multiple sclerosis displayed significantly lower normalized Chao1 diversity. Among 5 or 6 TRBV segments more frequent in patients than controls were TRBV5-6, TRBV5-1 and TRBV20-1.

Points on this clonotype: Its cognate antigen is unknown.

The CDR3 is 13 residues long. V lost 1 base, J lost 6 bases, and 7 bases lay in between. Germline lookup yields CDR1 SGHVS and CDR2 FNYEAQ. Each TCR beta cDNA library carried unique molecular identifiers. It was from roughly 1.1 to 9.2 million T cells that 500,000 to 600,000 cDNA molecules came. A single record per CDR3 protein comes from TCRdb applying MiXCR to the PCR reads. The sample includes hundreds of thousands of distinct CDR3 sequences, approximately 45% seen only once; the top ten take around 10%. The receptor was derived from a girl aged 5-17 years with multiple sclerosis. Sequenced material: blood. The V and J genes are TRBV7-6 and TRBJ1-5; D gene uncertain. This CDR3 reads CASSLDMIQPQHF. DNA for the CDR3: TGTGCCAGCAGCTTAGACATGATTCAGCCCCAGCATTTT.